This TCR beta chain derives from a study of T cell repertoires in aging, cancer and after chemotherapy. Peripheral blood genomic DNA, not sorted cells or RNA, was the template. Rearranged V-D-J TRB sequences were amplified with a mixed TRB-A/B primer pool. MiXCR, run by TCRdb on the multiplex PCR reads, gives a single entry per CDR3 protein. Of a few thousand distinct CDR3 sequences in the sample, around 30% were seen once. CDR3 length: 20 residues. Germline assignment: CDR1 SGHAT and CDR2 FQNNGV. The V segment lost 2 bases and the J segment 4 bases; nucleotides outside the gene matches: 17. The receptor was derived from a human donor with a solid tumor. V gene TRBV11-2 combines with J gene TRBJ1-4; 9 nucleotides align to TRBD1. Material for sequencing was blood. This CDR3 is CASSLLGGTGKVLDNEKLFF. Written as DNA, the CDR3 is TGTGCCAGCAGCTTACTCGGGGGGACAGGGAAAGTATTAGATAATGAAAAACTGTTTTTT.